One sample yielded the 13 T cell receptor beta chains listed below, sequenced in a study of identical twins. TCRdb used MiXCR to reprocess the 5' RACE reads, holding one entry per CDR3 protein. The profile shows hundreds of thousands of distinct CDR3 sequences, more than 6.5% of them singletons. These data were likewise used in another study, on yellow fever vaccine responses in identical twins.

Sequenced sample: PBMCs. Source of these receptors: a woman younger than 30 in good health.

The J gene is TRBJ2-1, the V gene TRBV6-2 or TRBV6-3; no clear D gene. Looked up from germline, CDR1 is MNHEY and CDR2 is SVGEGT. Trimming cost V 6 bases and J 9 bases, with 15 bases left between them. The CDR3 is 13 amino acids. The CDR3 region has the DNA TGTGCCAGCAGCCGAGACCGACCCAGTGAGCAGTTCTTC. Residues: CASSRDRPSEQFF.

This clonotype was counted ten times or more. The chain has TRBV7-3 and TRBJ2-3; TRBD2 matches at 11 bases. V dropped 6 bases and J dropped 5; count of bases not matched to a gene: 7. This CDR3 comprises 15 residues. In germline, CDR1 is SGHTA, CDR2 FQGTGA. CDR3 region: CASSYSGGAVDTQYF. The CDR3 DNA reads as TGTGCCAGCAGTTATAGCGGGGGGGCCGTAGATACGCAGTATTTT.

Many counts were recorded for this clonotype. This chain links TRBV12-3 or TRBV12-4 with TRBJ1-2; no clear D gene. V was shortened by 3 bases and J by 8 bases, with 13 bases between the two germline ends. CDR3 length: 13 amino acids. CDR3 sequence reads: CASSFNRDKGYTF. The DNA for the CDR3 is TGTGCCAGCAGTTTTAACCGGGATAAGGGCTACACCTTC.

This clonotype was detected many times. The V gene is TRBV6-1, the J gene TRBJ2-7, with 8 bases aligning to TRBD1. This CDR3 spans 13 amino acids. Trimming removed 5 bases from V and 3 bases from J; junction bases left unmatched: 3. In germline, CDR1 is MNHNS, CDR2 SASEGT. The DNA for the CDR3 is TGTGCCAGCAGTCAGACAGGGGTCTACGAGCAGTACTTC. Its protein product is CASSQTGVYEQYF.

A few counts support this clonotype. The chain combines TRBV4-3 with TRBJ2-1, with D possibly being TRBD2 (6 bases). Germline V gives CDR1 LGHNA, CDR2 YSLEER. The V end was cut by 0 bases, the J end by 12 bases, with 18 bases between. The CDR3 length is 15 residues. CDR3: CASSQDPSLAPPQFF. The CDR3 coding sequence is TGCGCCAGCAGCCAAGATCCCTCTCTAGCGCCCCCGCAGTTCTTC.

This clonotype was found a few times. This sequence joins TRBV5-6 and TRBJ1-5, with 7 bases fitting TRBD1. The germline gives CDR1 SGHDT, CDR2 YYEEEE. The CDR3 totals 17 residues. After removal of 4 bases from V and 5 bases from J, the junction contained 15 bases not matched to a gene. CDR3 DNA: TGTGCCAGCAGCGCGACAGGGTTAGGACTCTGGGATCAGCCCCAGCATTTT. Amino acids: CASSATGLGLWDQPQHF.

This clonotype came up many times. The gene calls are TRBV12-3 or TRBV12-4 and TRBJ2-1; TRBD1 aligns across 7 bases. V was pared by 3 bases and J by 4 bases, with 6 bases of the junction left unmatched. This CDR3 spans 15 amino acids. CDR3 DNA sequence: TGTGCCAGCAGTTTTAAGGGGGCCGGATACAATGAGCAGTTCTTC. This sequence encodes CASSFKGAGYNEQFF.

This clonotype showed up just a few times. The chain is built from TRBV3-1 and TRBJ2-3, with TRBD2 as a possible D gene (6 bases). The germline CDR1 and CDR2 sequences are LGHDT and YNNKEL (reference sequence). V lost 4 bases to trimming and J lost 1 base, with 9 bases between them. The CDR3 length is 14 residues. This CDR3 is CASSRGVGTDTQYF. The CDR3 bases are TGTGCCAGCAGCCGGGGGGTGGGCACAGATACGCAGTATTTT.

This clonotype was observed at least ten times. The CDR3 sequence is CASSLGVGGELFF. DNA for the CDR3: TGTGCCAGCAGTTTAGGAGTCGGTGGGGAGCTGTTTTTT. The chain combines TRBV12-3 or TRBV12-4 with TRBJ2-2; D call uncertain. The V end lost 1 base, the J end lost 8 bases, and 8 bases lay between the germline ends. The CDR3 sequence is 13 residues long.

This clonotype was detected a few times. The gene calls are TRBV20-1 and TRBJ2-7; D uncertain. Trimming took 0 bases from V and 6 from J, leaving 18 bases between them. Looked up from germline, CDR1 is DFQATT and CDR2 is SNEGSKA (reference sequence). The CDR3 length is 15 residues. CDR3 sequence reads: CSARDLKGSFGEQYF. The CDR3 DNA sequence: TGCAGTGCTAGAGATCTTAAGGGAAGTTTCGGCGAGCAGTACTTC.

The sample holds many counts of this clonotype. The chain joins TRBV5-1 to TRBJ2-3, with D unresolved. V was shortened by 1 base and J by 2 bases, with 8 bases between the two germline ends. CDR1 and CDR2 (germline): SGHRS, YFSETQ. There are 14 residues in the CDR3. The CDR3 protein is CASSLKDITDTQYF. CDR3 in DNA: TGCGCCAGCAGCTTGAAAGATATCACAGATACGCAGTATTTT.

The V gene is TRBV7-8, the J gene TRBJ1-5; a weak D match, TRBD1 (6 bases). CDR3 length: 15 residues. Germline CDR1 SGHVS, CDR2 FQNEAQ. V lost 4 bases and J lost 2, with 12 bases in between. CDR3 in DNA: TGTGCCAGCAGCTCGTCCGGGACACGCAATCAGCCCCAGCATTTT. It translates to CASSSSGTRNQPQHF.

This sequence joins TRBV7-8 and TRBJ2-7, with 11 bases that match TRBD2. Germline CDR1 is SGHVS and CDR2 is FQNEAQ. The ends lost 4 bases at V and 2 bases at J; junction bases unmatched: 13. This CDR3 contains 18 residues. This CDR3 reads CASSWWASGRTTTYEQYF. The CDR3 nucleotides read TGTGCCAGCAGCTGGTGGGCTAGCGGGAGGACGACCACCTACGAGCAGTACTTC. Filled out from reference TRBV7-8 and TRBJ2-7, the complete variable domain reads GAGVSQSPRYKVAKRGQDVALRCDPISGHVSLFWYQQALGQGPEFLTYFQNEAQLDKSGLPSDRFFAERPEGSVSTLKIQRTQQEDSAVYLCASSWWASGRTTTYEQYFGPGTRLTVT.